This T cell receptor beta chain was sequenced for a study of T cell repertoires in ileal Crohn's disease (dated by TCRdb to between 2018 and 2020). Broadly, across the study: Median disease duration was approximately 8.3 years, and around 35% of patients were identified as active smokers at the time of surgery. Every patient underwent surgery because of a complication, which was stricturing disease in roughly 60% of cases and penetrating disease in around 39%. Postoperative therapy was given to about half of the patients, with thiopurines administered to about ten patients and anti-TNF agents administered to more than 15 patients. TCR repertoire analysis was done in a few dozen Crohn's disease patients from a prospective multicentre cohort. Running in parallel with the study was a multicentre cohort set up to find predictors of early endoscopic recurrence following ileocolonic resection. Endoscopic postoperative recurrence was defined as a Rutgeerts score above i0. The study sequenced approximately 180 mucosal samples from around 57 patients, taken at several locations on the surgical specimen and at postoperative endoscopy.

For commercial TCRB immunosequencing, approximately 480 nanograms of biopsy DNA were submitted for each sample. Adaptive Biotechnology amplified the CDR3 regions from genomic DNA with a two-step multiplex PCR designed to control amplification bias. In the first PCR, primers covered every V and J gene segment, and in the second PCR, barcodes and Illumina adapters were added. CDR3 libraries were sequenced using an Illumina instrument. Concerning the study's data processing: The analysis drew on both the pipelines supplied by the vendor and custom analysis of the raw data in R/Bioconductor running R version 3.3.0. Clonality, which ranges from 0 to 1, was calculated as the inverse of the normalised Shannon entropy across all productive clones. High-frequency clones were defined as the share of the repertoire taken up by the top 100 clones, keeping only clones that passed a 95% confidence test. Overlap between samples was measured with the Morisita-Horn index, while repertoire diversity was measured with the Simpson index. In TCRdb, the immuneACCESS table is reduced to in-frame sequences with V and J assigned. These tables do not hold every clone; where another copy was compared, an unresolved V gene accounts for under half, and the others remain unexplained. D and trimming come from the DNA, and the V and J calls and clone size come from that table. The sample yields 17,000 or so clones; around 88% were counted once. The ten largest clones represent around 5.4% of the sample.

What the authors observed across the whole study: Compared with CD4 T cells, sorted CD8 T cells contained more high-frequency clones, which suggests that the mucosal expansions were mostly CD8. Higher high-frequency clone percentages at surgery were associated with endoscopic recurrence; all patients with clonality above 26.8% (18/57) had recurrence. A significantly higher proportion of clonal expansions was observed in active smokers at surgery than in non-smokers (about 25% vs 20%, p=0.02). Mucosal CD4 and CD8 T cells were sorted and sequenced only in a subgroup of patients, whose size was not stated.

Eligible patients were adults with ileal or ileocolonic Crohn's disease who had an indication for ileocolonic resection. Whole ileal mucosal biopsies were stored frozen at -80°C before DNA extraction. Genomic DNA was extracted from frozen whole biopsies with a TRizol-based method and quantified on a NanoDrop 2000 spectrophotometer. This clone was seen just once. Its specific antigen is unknown. No base quality information exists; no much larger clone differs at one position. The sequenced material came from ileal tissue. This clonotype was obtained from an adult with Crohn's disease.

The CDR3 amino acid sequence is: CAWDLGGEGQPQHF. The DNA sequence is TGTGCCTGGGACCTCGGGGGGGAGGGACAGCCCCAGCATTTT. Here the chain combines TRBV30 and TRBJ1-5, with TRBD1 as a weak D call on 5 bases. Trimming costs V 5 bases and J 7 bases, and their ends lie 18 bases apart. The germline V gene (reference sequence) yields GTSNPN for CDR1 and SVGIG for CDR2. The CDR3 has 14 amino acids, counting the end cysteine and phenylalanine. Left in the record is the CDR3 DNA by itself, 42 bases read in frame from the first base.